This T cell receptor (beta chain) was recorded in a study of blood T cell repertoires in COVID-19. Looking at the study overall: Material from acute and convalescent COVID-19 was sourced from the United States, Italy and Spain. PBMCs, B-cell-depleted T cells, or T cells provided the cDNA or gDNA that made up the material.

In the authors' methods: Cell counts per sample came from amplifying reference gene primers. The repertoire was sequenced with immunoSEQ multiplex PCR; TCRdb's copy has only in-frame clones and lacks some. The D gene and trimming were derived from the DNA, and the V and J assignments and clone size from that table. Here the sample spans 70,000 or so clones, around nine tenths being singletons. The sequencing sample was made of peripheral blood. The clonotype was recovered from a man between 45 and 60 years old with acute or convalescent COVID-19.

CDR3 nucleotide sequence: TGTGCCGTAAACCTACAGGGGAACTATGGCTACACCTTC. Translating gives CAVNLQGNYGYTF. The chain combines TRBV10-3 with TRBJ1-2; the match to TRBD1 covers 7 bases. The CDR3 runs to 13 residues. Trimming removed 11 bases from V and 2 bases from J; junction bases left unmatched: 8. The germline V gene encodes CDR1 ENHRY and CDR2 SYGVKD.